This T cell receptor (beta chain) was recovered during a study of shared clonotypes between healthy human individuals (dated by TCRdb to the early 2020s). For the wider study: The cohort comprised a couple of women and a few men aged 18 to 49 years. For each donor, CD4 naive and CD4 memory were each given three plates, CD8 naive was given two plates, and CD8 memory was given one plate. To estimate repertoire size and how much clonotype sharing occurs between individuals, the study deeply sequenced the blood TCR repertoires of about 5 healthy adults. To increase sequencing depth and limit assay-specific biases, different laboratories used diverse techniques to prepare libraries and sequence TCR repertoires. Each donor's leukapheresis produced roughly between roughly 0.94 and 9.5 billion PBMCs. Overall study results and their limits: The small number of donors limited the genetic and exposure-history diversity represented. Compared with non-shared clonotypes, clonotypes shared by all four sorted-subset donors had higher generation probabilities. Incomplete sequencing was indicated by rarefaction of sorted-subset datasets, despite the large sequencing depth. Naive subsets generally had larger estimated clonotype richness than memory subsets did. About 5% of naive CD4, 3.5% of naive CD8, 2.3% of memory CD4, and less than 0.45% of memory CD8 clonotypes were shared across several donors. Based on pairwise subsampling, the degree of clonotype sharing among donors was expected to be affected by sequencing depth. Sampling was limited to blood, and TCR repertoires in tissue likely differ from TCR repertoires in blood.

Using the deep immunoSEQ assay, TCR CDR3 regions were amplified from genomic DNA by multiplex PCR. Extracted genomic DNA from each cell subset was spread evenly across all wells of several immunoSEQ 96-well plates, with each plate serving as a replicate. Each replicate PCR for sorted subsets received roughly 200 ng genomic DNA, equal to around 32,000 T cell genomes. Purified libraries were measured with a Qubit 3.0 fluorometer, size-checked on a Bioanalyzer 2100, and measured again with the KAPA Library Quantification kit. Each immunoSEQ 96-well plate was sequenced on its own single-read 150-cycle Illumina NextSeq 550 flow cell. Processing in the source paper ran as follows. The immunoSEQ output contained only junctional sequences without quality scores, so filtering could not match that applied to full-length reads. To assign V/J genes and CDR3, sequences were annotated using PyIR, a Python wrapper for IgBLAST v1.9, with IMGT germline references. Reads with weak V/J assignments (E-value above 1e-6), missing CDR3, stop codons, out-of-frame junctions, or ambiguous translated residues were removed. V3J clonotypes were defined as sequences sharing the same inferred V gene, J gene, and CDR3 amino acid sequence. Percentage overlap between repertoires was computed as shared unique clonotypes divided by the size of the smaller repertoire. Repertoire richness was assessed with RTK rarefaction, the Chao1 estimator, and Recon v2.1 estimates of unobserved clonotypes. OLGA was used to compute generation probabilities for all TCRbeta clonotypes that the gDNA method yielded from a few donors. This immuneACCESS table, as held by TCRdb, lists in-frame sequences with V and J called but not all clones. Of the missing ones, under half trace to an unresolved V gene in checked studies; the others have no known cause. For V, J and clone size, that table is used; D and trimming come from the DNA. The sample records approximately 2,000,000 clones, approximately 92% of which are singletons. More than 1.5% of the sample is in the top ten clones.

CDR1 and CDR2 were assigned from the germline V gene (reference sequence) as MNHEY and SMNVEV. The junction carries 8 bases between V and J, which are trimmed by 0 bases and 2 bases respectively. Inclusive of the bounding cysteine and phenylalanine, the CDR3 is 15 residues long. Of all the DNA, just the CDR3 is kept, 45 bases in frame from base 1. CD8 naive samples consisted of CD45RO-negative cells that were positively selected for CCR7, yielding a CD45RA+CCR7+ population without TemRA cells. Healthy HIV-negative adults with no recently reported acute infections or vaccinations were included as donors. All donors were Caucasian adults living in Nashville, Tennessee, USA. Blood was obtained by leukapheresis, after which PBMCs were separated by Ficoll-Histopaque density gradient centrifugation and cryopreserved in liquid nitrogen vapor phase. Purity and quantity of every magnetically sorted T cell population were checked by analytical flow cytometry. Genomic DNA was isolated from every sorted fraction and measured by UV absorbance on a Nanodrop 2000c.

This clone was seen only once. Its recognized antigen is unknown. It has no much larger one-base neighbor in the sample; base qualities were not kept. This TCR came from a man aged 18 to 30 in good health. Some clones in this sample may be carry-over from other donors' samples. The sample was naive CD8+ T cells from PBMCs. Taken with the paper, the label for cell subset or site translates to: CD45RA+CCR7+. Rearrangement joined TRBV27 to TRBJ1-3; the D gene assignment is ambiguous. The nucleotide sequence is TGTGCCAGCAGTTTATCGTCTATCCCTGGAAACACCATATATTTT. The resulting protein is CASSLSSIPGNTIYF.